The 7 T cell receptor beta chains in this list originate from one sample, sequenced in a study of beta chain features in type 1 diabetes. Study-wide points: Within each of all four CD4+ subsets, Type 1 diabetes patients had TCRB CDR3s that were moderately but significantly shorter.

Their antigens are not known. Reverse transcribing all isolated RNA meant expressed TCRB transcripts were sequenced. Assay used: immunoSEQ multiplex PCR; TCRdb lists only in-frame clones, some missing. The repertoire includes roughly 730,000 clones, about an eighth of them detected once, and 0.02% to 0.025% sits in the top ten. The material sequenced was naive CD4+ T cells from blood. These receptors originate from a man in his late teens or twenties with type 1 diabetes.

V and J are TRBV6-5 and TRBJ1-2; tentatively, D is TRBD1 (6 bases). V was cut by 4 bases and J by 4 bases, with 10 bases left in between. Germline V gene data show CDR1 as MNHEY and CDR2 as SVGAGI. This CDR3 region has 13 residues. CDR3 protein: CASSWGTFYGYTF. As DNA, the CDR3 is TGTGCCAGCAGTTGGGGGACATTCTATGGCTACACCTTC.

This chain connects TRBV2 to TRBJ1-5, with D perhaps matching TRBD1 (5 bases). Germline assignment: CDR1 SNHLY and CDR2 FYNNEI. V was pared by 5 bases and J by 1 base, with 12 bases between. This CDR3 is 15 amino acids long. The CDR3 loop is CASSPGPISNQPQHF. For the CDR3, the DNA is TGTGCCAGCAGTCCGGGACCCATAAGCAATCAGCCCCAGCATTTT.

V and J are TRBV6-1 and TRBJ1-2; D not certain. Germline V gene lookup returns CDR1 MNHNS and CDR2 SASEGT. V was shortened by 6 bases and J by 3 bases, with 14 bases between the two germline ends. The CDR3 loop spans 14 amino acids. CDR3 nucleotide sequence: TGTGCCAGCAGATCTCCGACCGTTTACTATGGCTACACCTTC. Translating gives CASRSPTVYYGYTF.

The rearrangement uses TRBV10-2 and TRBJ1-1; 9 bases fit TRBD1. The germline V gene encodes CDR1 WSHSY and CDR2 SAAADI. V shed 6 bases, J shed 9 bases, and the junction held 8 bases outside the gene matches. The CDR3 has 13 residues. The CDR3 sequence: CASRARQGDKAFF. CDR3 sequence (DNA): TGCGCCAGCAGAGCGAGACAGGGGGACAAAGCTTTCTTT.

The chain recombines TRBV7-9 with TRBJ2-3; D unclear. Germline V gene lookup returns CDR1 SEHNR and CDR2 FQNEAQ (reference sequence). Trimming took off 0 bases at V and 2 bases at J, with 6 bases between the two ends. The CDR3 is made up of 14 amino acids. CDR3 protein: CASSLAVLTDTQYF. The CDR3 DNA reads as TGTGCCAGCAGCTTAGCCGTACTCACAGATACGCAGTATTTT.

The rearrangement uses TRBV19 and TRBJ2-3; 12 nucleotides line up with TRBD2. Per germline, CDR1 LNHDA and CDR2 SQIVND (reference sequence). V dropped 7 bases and J dropped 3; count of bases not matched to a gene: 5. The CDR3 is made up of 15 amino acids. The DNA of the CDR3 is TGTGCCAGTACCCGGACTAGCGGGGTGACAGATACGCAGTATTTT. It encodes CASTRTSGVTDTQYF. The complete variable domain, with remaining parts taken from reference TRBV19 and TRBJ2-3, reads DGGITQSPKYLFRKEGQNVTLSCEQNLNHDAMYWYRQDPGQGLRLIYYSQIVNDFQKGDIAEGYSVSREKKESFPLTVTSAQKNPTAFYLCASTRTSGVTDTQYFGPGTRLTVL.

The V gene is TRBV5-1, the J gene TRBJ1-4, with unresolved D. This CDR3 is built from 16 residues. The ends were cut back, 0 bases at V and 0 bases at J, with 9 bases in the middle. Germline V lookup: CDR1 SGHRS, CDR2 YFSETQ. As DNA, the CDR3 is TGCGCCAGCAGCTTGGAGGCCCGTGCAACTAATGAAAAACTGTTTTTT. Translated, it gives CASSLEARATNEKLFF.